The sequence of this T cell receptor beta chain was determined in a study of glioma-infiltrating T cells (TCRdb year 2016). With respect to the entire study: Sequencing of TCR alpha- and beta-chain repertoires was performed on glioma tissue, on non-neoplastic brain tissue, and on matched peripheral blood mononuclear cells. To measure divergence between tissue and blood T-cell populations, each tissue-infiltrating repertoire was compared with the peripheral blood repertoire of the same patient. The paired cohort comprised three low-grade glioma patients, roughly 8 primary glioblastoma patients and three non-glioma patients contributing non-neoplastic brain tissue. Overall study outcomes, separate from this receptor: The group comparisons were based on small numbers of patients: three non-neoplastic, three low-grade glioma and several glioblastoma patients. Very few CDR3 sequences were found to be shared between tissue and blood, and this scarcity was attributed to high CDR3 diversity and limited sampling. VJ-independent divergence between tissue and blood was below expectation in non-neoplastic patients but above expectation in all gliomas, especially low-grade gliomas.

The iRepertoire nested amplicon-rescue multiplex PCR (arm-PCR) platform was used to amplify TCR alpha and beta CDR3 regions from RNA. The input for one-step reverse transcription and amplification was about 100-400 ng of either tissue mRNA or PBMC total RNA. After bead purification, a secondary multiplex PCR added Illumina adapters, and libraries were gel-purified between 200 and 400 bp. Libraries carried internal 6-nucleotide barcodes used for demultiplexing. Sequencing of the libraries was done on an Illumina MiSeq using 2x220 or 2x250 nucleotide paired-end reads. The authors processed their data as follows. Paired reads were merged using FLASH 1.2.11 and aligned with BWA-MEM to the GRCh37 human genome, and TRA and TRB reads were then extracted. V and J assignment used an IMGT-derived reference of cassette sequences and CDR3 motifs that included pseudogenes. Reads were translated in three frames, and productive CDR3s were defined by a C…FGXG motif without stop codons. Clonotypes were defined as unique combinations of V-J cassette pair and CDR3 amino acid sequence. Filtering of reads was based on Hamming distance, with the threshold set by the sequence error rate of each sample in mapped regions. TCRdb reprocessing: public reads trimmed at Q25 with fastp, clones called with MiXCR, in-frame beta chains kept. Every entry covers one CDR3 protein and lists the most common genes and DNA from its rows. The V and J calls reflect TCRdb's pipeline rather than the authors' work. The sample includes approximately 110,000 distinct CDR3 sequences, with less than 30% observed a single time. 30% to 35% of the sample goes to the ten largest clones.

This clonotype turned up a few times. No antigen is known for it. No much larger clone exists at a distance of one base, and base qualities are not known. The germline V gene specifies SQVTM as CDR1 and ANQGSEA as CDR2. The CDR3 numbers 12 residues from cysteine through phenylalanine. The DNA shown is the 36-base CDR3, in frame from base 1. The trim is 4 bases for V and 7 bases for J, with a gap of 10 bases between the germline ends. The clonotype originates from a human donor with low-grade glioma or glioblastoma, undergoing nonglioma brain surgery, or in good health (not recorded which). The chain employs TRBV29-1 and TRBJ1-4, with TRBD1 tentatively as D gene (5 bases match). Sequenced input: glioma tissue, nonneoplastic brain tissue, or PBMCs (not recorded which). The CDR3 protein sequence reads: CSVGQGAEKLFF. In nucleotide form, the sequence is TGCAGCGTTGGCCAGGGAGCTGAAAAACTGTTTTTT.